This TCR beta chain was observed in a study of response to subunit inactivated influenza vaccine. Points from the study as a whole: That few new T cells are recruited by each seasonal influenza vaccination was the authors' suggestion.

CDR1 SGHKS and CDR2 YYEKEE come from the germline V gene (reference sequence). Trimming removed 4 bases at V and 3 bases at J, with 13 bases between. CDR3 length: 15 residues. About this clonotype: What it recognizes is unknown.

Each CDR3 protein is one row after TCRdb ran MiXCR on the RT-PCR reads. The sample contains 700,000 to 900,000 distinct CDR3 sequences, around 21% of which appear only once. This clonotype was sampled from a man aged 50 to 59 who received an inactivated influenza vaccine. This chain joins TRBV5-5 and TRBJ2-2; D possibly corresponds to TRBD2 (6 bases). The sample here was PBMCs from blood, taken roughly 5 days after vaccination. DNA for the CDR3: TGTGCCAGCAGCCGGGGGACGGGGCACACCGGGGAGCTGTTTTTT. Protein sequence: CASSRGTGHTGELFF.